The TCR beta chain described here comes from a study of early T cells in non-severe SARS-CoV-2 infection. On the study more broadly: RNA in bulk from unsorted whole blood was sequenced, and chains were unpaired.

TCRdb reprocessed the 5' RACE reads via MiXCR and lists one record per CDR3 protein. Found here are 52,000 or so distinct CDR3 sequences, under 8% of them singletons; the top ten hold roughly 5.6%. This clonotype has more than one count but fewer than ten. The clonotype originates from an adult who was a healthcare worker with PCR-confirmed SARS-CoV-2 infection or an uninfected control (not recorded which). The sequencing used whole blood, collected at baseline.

CDR3 sequence: CSARERPSNLYGYTF. The CDR3 coding sequence is TGCAGTGCTAGAGAAAGACCCTCAAACCTCTATGGCTACACCTTC. V is TRBV20-1 and J is TRBJ1-2; D call uncertain. The CDR3 sequence is 15 residues long. Germline assignment: CDR1 DFQATT and CDR2 SNEGSKA (reference sequence). Trimming took off 0 bases at V and 4 bases at J, with 15 bases between the two ends.